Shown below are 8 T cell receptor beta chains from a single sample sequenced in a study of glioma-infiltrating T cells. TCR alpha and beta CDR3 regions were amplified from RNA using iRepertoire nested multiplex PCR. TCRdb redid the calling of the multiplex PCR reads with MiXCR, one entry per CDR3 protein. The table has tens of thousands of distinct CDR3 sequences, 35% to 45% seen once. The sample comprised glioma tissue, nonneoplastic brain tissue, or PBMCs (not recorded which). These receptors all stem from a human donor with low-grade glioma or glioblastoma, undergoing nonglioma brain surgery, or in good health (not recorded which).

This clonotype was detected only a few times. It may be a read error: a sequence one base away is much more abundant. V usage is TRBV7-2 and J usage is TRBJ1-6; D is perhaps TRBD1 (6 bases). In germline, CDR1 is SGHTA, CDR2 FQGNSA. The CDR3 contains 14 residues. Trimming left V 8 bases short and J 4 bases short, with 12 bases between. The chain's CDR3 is CASGTQGYNSPLHF. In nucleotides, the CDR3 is TGTGCCAGCGGCACACAGGGTTATAATTCACCCCTCCACTTT.

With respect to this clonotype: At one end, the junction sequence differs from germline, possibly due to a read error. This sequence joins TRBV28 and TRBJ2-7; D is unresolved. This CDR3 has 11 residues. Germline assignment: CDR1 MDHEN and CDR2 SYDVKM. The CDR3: CASRWANEKYF. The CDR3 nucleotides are TGTGCCAGCCGATGGGCCAACGAGAAGTACTTC.

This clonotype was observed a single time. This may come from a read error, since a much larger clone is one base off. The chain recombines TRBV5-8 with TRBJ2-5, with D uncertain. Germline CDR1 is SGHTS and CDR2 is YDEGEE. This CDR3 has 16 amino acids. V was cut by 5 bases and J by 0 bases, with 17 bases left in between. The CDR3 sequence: CASRDPLDPYQETQYF. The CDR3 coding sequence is TGTGCCAGCAGAGACCCCCTGGACCCGTACCAAGAGACCCAGTACTTC.

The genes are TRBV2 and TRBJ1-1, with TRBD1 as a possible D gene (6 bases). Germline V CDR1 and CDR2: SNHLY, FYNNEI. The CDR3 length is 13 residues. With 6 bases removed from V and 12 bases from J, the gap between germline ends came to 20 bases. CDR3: CASRVTGSTKSFF. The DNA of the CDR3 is TGTGCCAGCAGGGTTACAGGGAGCACTAAATCTTTCTTT.

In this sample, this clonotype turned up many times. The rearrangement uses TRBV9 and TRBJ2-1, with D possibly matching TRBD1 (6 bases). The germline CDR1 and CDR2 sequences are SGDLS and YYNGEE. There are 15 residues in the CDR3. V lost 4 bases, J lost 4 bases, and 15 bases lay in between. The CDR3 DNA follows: TGTGCCAGCAGCAGAGTAGGAACAGGGTACAATGAGCAGTTCTTC. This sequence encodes CASSRVGTGYNEQFF.

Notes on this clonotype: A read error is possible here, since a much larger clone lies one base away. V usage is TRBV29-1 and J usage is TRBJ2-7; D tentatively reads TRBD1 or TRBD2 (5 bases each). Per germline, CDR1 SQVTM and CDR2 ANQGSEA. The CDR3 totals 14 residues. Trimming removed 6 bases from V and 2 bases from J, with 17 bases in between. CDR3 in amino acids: CSVTGRPSTYEQYF. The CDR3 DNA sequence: TGCAGCGTAACGGGACGGCCCTCGACCTACGAGCAGTACTTC.

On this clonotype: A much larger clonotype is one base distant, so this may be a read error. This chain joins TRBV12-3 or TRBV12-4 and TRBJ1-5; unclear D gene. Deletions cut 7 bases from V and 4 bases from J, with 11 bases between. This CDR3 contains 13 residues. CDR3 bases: TGTGCCAGCAATTTTCGGGAGAATCAGCCCCAGCATTTT. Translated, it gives CASNFRENQPQHF.

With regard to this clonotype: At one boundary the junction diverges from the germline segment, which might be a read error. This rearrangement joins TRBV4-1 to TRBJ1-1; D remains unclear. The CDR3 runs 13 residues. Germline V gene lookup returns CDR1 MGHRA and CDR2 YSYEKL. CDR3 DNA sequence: TGCGCCAGCAGCCAAACGTTTAACACTAAAGCTTTCTTT. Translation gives CASSQTFNTKAFF.